These 9 T cell receptor beta chains were sequenced from one sample in a study of CD8 T cells in Susac syndrome. RNA, at roughly 0.5 to 1 ug, was reverse transcribed with random hexamers. TCRdb called the immunoSEQ multiplex PCR reads again in MiXCR, with one record for every CDR3 protein. This sample has about 120,000 distinct CDR3 sequences, with 85% to 95% found just once. Sequenced material: CD4+ T cells from PBMCs. Receptors originate from a human donor with multiple sclerosis.

V is TRBV10-3 and J is TRBJ2-7; D is perhaps TRBD1 (6 bases). Germline V gives CDR1 ENHRY, CDR2 SYGVKD. The CDR3 is made up of 14 amino acids. Trimming stripped 2 bases from V and 7 bases from J, with 15 bases between. CDR3 protein: CAISEDRTSNEQYF. The DNA of the CDR3 is TGTGCCATCAGTGAGGACAGGACTTCGAATGAGCAGTACTTC.

The chain employs TRBV19 and TRBJ1-3, with D maybe TRBD1 (5 bases). V was clipped by 9 bases and J by 2 bases, with 14 bases between them. The CDR3 is 14 residues long. Germline values: CDR1 LNHDA, CDR2 SQIVND (reference sequence). The CDR3 nucleotides are TGTGCCAGCAAGGAAGGGACTACTGGAAACACCATATATTTT. Its translation: CASKEGTTGNTIYF. Full variable domain (missing parts from reference TRBV19 and TRBJ1-3): DGGITQSPKYLFRKEGQNVTLSCEQNLNHDAMYWYRQDPGQGLRLIYYSQIVNDFQKGDIAEGYSVSREKKESFPLTVTSAQKNPTAFYLCASKEGTTGNTIYFGEGSWLTVV.

Remarks on this clonotype: The junction does not match germline at one end; this may be a read error. The chain couples TRBV7-2 to TRBJ1-5; D ambiguous. This CDR3 is built from 15 residues. Germline V lookup: CDR1 SGHTA, CDR2 FQGNSA. This chain's CDR3 is CASTLGLGPHQPQHF. Written as DNA, the CDR3 is TGTGCCAGCACCTTAGGGCTAGGGCCTCATCAGCCCCAGCATTTT.

This clonotype was counted once. This chain connects TRBV29-1 to TRBJ2-1, with TRBD2 identical over 12 bases. Germline-derived CDR1 and CDR2 are SQVTM and ANQGSEA. Unmatched junction bases numbered 4, after V lost 6 bases and J lost 4 bases. The CDR3 covers 14 residues. The CDR3 region is CSVTSGGTYNEQFF. In DNA form, the CDR3 reads TGCAGCGTGACTAGCGGGGGTACATACAATGAGCAGTTCTTC.

The J gene is TRBJ2-5, the V gene TRBV29-1; D may be TRBD2 (5 bases). This CDR3 contains 12 residues. CDR1 and CDR2 from the germline V gene are SQVTM and ANQGSEA. The V end was cut by 6 bases, the J end by 5 bases, with 13 bases between. CDR3 residues: CSVLAERETQYF. CDR3 nucleotides: TGCAGCGTGTTGGCGGAGCGGGAGACCCAGTACTTC.

This clonotype appeared a few times. V and J are TRBV4-2 and TRBJ2-5, with 9 positions matching TRBD2. The trim removed 1 base at V and 2 bases at J, leaving 8 bases unmatched. The germline V gene has CDR1 LGHNA and CDR2 YNFKEQ. The CDR3 totals 17 residues. The CDR3: CASSQGVAGGPQETQYF. The CDR3 DNA reads as TGTGCCAGCAGCCAAGGGGTCGCGGGGGGGCCACAAGAGACCCAGTACTTC.

This chain joins TRBV7-2 and TRBJ2-6; D not resolved. The CDR3 extends over 13 amino acids. V was cut by 3 bases and J by 3 bases, with 3 bases left in between. Germline CDR1 and CDR2: SGHTA and FQGNSA. The CDR3 DNA sequence: TGTGCCAGCAGCTTTTTTGGGGCCAACGTCCTGACTTTC. This translates into CASSFFGANVLTF.

This rearrangement joins TRBV3-1 to TRBJ1-2; the D gene is possibly TRBD1 (5 bases). This CDR3 spans 16 amino acids. Germline V gives CDR1 LGHDT, CDR2 YNNKEL (reference sequence). With 0 bases removed from V and 4 bases from J, the gap between germline ends came to 15 bases. In DNA, the CDR3 is TGTGCCAGCAGCCAAGATTTGGGCAGGGTTGGCTATGGCTACACCTTC. It specifies CASSQDLGRVGYGYTF. Supplemented by reference TRBV3-1 and TRBJ1-2, the full variable domain reads DTAVSQTPKYLVTQMGNDKSIKCEQNLGHDTMYWYKQDSKKFLKIMFSYNNKELIINETVPNRFSPKSPDKAHLNLHINSLELGDSAVYFCASSQDLGRVGYGYTFGSGTRLTVV.

This clonotype was observed once. This rearrangement joins TRBV7-2 to TRBJ1-1; D not certain. Germline CDR1 is SGHTA and CDR2 is FQGNSA. The CDR3 sequence is 14 residues long. With 7 bases removed from V and 0 bases from J, the gap between germline ends came to 12 bases. The CDR3 DNA reads as TGTGCCAGCACCATAGTCCCGGTGAACACTGAAGCTTTCTTT. Translation gives CASTIVPVNTEAFF.